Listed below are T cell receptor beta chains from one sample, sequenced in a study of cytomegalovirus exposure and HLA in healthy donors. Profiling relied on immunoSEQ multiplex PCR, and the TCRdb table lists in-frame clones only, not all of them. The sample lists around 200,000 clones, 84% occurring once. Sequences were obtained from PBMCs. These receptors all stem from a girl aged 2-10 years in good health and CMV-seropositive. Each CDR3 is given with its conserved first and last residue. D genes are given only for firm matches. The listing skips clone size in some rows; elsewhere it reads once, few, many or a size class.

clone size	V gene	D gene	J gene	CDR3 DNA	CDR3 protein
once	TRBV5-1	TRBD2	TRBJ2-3	TGCGCCAGCAGCTTTGGGGGACTAGCGGGGGGGTCCGGAGATACGCAGTATTTT	CASSFGGLAGGSGDTQYF
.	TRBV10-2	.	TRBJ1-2	TGCGCCAGCAGTGTATTGGTGGACACTAACTATGGCTACACCTTC	CASSVLVDTNYGYTF
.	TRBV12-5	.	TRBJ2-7	TGTGCTAGTGGTTTGGTCCGGACAGTATCCTACGAGCAGTACTTC	CASGLVRTVSYEQYF
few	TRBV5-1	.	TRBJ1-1	TGCGCCAGCAGCTTGCAAGAGGGCACTGAAGCTTTCTTT	CASSLQEGTEAFF
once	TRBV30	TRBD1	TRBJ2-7	TGTGCCTGGCGACAGGGGACCTACGAGCAGTACTTC	CAWRQGTYEQYF
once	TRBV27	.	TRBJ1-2	TGTGCCAGAAGCCACCCCGGGGGTCCCTATGGCTACACCTTC	CARSHPGGPYGYTF
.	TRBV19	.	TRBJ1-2	TGTGCCAGTAGTATTCCCATGACAGCTATTGGCTACACCTTC	CASSIPMTAIGYTF
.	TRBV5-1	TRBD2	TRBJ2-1	TGCGCCAGCAGCCGCCGGGGTAGCGGGGGGTCACAAAGCTCCTACAATGAGCAGTTCTTC	CASSRRGSGGSQSSYNEQFF
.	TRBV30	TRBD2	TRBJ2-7	TGTGCCTGGACCAGCGGGGGGGCCTACGAGCAGTACTTC	CAWTSGGAYEQYF
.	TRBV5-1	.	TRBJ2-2	TGCGCCAGCAGCGCACAGGTTAGCACCGGGGAGCTGTTTTTT	CASSAQVSTGELFF
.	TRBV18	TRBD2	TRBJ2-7	TGTGCCAGCTCACCAGCCTCGGGAGGGCAGTTGGAGTCGTACGAGCAGTACTTC	CASSPASGGQLESYEQYF
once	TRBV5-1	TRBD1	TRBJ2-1	TGCGCCAGCAGCTTGGGGACAGGGTTTAACAATGAGCAGTTCTTC	CASSLGTGFNNEQFF
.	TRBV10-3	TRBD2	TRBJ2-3	TGTGCCATCAGTGAGTCGATTCCAGGGGACTTAGCGGGAATTGGGGCAGATACGCAGTATTTT	CAISESIPGDLAGIGADTQYF
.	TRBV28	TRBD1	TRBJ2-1	TGTGCCAGCAGCCCGGGACAGGGGACTCCATTGGAGCAGTTCTTC	CASSPGQGTPLEQFF
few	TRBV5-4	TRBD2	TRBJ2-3	TGTGCCAGCAGCTTTATAGGCGGGGGGACAGATACGCAGTATTTT	CASSFIGGGTDTQYF
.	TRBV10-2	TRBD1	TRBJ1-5	TGCGCCAGCAGTGAGTCGGCACAGGGGGTTGGCAGCAATCAGCCCCAGCATTTT	CASSESAQGVGSNQPQHF
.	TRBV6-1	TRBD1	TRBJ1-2	TGTGCCAGCAGTGAGTCTATACAGGGGGCTTCCAACTATGGCTACACCTTC	CASSESIQGASNYGYTF
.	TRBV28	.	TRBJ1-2	TGTGCCAGCAGAGAATCAGGACTTCGGTTTGGCTACACCTTC	CASRESGLRFGYTF
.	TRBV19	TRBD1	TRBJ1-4	TGTGCCAGTAGTATAGATCTTTGGACAGGGGGCGAAGAAAAACTGTTTTTT	CASSIDLWTGGEEKLFF
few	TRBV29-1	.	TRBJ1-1	TGCAGCGTTGAATTGGTCCCCCAAGGACAAACAGGAGCTTTCTTT	CSVELVPQGQTGAFF
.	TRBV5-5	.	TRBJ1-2	TGTGCCAGCAGCTCCCCGGGGGGTTATGGCTACACCTTC	CASSSPGGYGYTF
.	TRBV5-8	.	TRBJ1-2	TGTGCCAGCAGTACTCCGTGGGGAGTTTATGGCTACACCTTC	CASSTPWGVYGYTF
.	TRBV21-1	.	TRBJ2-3	TGTGCCAGCAGCCAAACGGCGGCGGGGGGGATCACAGATACGCAGTATTTT	CASSQTAAGGITDTQYF
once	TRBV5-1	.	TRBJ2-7	TGCGCCAGCAGCTTACAGGGCTGGAACGAGCAGTACTTC	CASSLQGWNEQYF
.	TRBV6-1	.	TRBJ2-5	TGTGCCAGCAGGGTAACAGGGACCCCGGCAGAGACCCAGTACTTC	CASRVTGTPAETQYF
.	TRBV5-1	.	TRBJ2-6	TGCGCCGCGGGTCTCTTCTCTGGGGCCAACGTCCTGACTTTC	CAAGLFSGANVLTF
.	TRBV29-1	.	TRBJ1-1	TGCAGCGTTGAAAGGGGAAACAGTTTTGAAGCTTTCTTT	CSVERGNSFEAFF
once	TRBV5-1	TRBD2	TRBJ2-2	TGCGCCAGCAGCCTCATCATAGCGGGAGGGCCCGACGGGGAGCTGTTTTTT	CASSLIIAGGPDGELFF
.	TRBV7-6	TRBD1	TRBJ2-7	TGTGCCAGCAGCTTACTCTCCGGGACAGGGGGCGAGCAGTACTTC	CASSLLSGTGGEQYF
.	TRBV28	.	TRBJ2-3	TGTGCCAGCAGCGGTAACGCAGGGGGCGTCGGGGGGGATACGCAGTATTTT	CASSGNAGGVGGDTQYF
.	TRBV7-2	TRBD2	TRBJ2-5	TGTGCCAGCAGCTCCGGACTAGCGGGATGGCGAGAGACCCAGTACTTC	CASSSGLAGWRETQYF
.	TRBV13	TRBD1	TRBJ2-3	TGTGCCACCAAGAGACAGGGTCAAGATACGCAGTATTTT	CATKRQGQDTQYF
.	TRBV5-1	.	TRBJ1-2	TGCGCCAGCAGCTCCGTTTCACAGGGTCCTAGCGGCTACACCTTC	CASSSVSQGPSGYTF
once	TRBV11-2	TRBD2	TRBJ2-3	TGTGCCAGCAGCTCGATACGCGGGGGGGTTAGCACAGATACGCAGTATTTT	CASSSIRGGVSTDTQYF
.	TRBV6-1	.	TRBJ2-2	TGTGCCAGCAGTGAAGCGTGGGCAGGGGTTACCGGGGAGCTGTTTTTT	CASSEAWAGVTGELFF
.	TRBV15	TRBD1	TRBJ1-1	TGTGCCACCAGCCCCCGGACAGGAACAAACACTGAAGCTTTCTTT	CATSPRTGTNTEAFF
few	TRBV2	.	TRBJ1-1	TGTGCCAGCAGTGAAGTTCAGGGGAGTACTGAAGCTTTCTTT	CASSEVQGSTEAFF
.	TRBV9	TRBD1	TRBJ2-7	TGTGCCAGCAGCGTAGAACAGGGGGCGCGCGAGCAGTACTTC	CASSVEQGAREQYF
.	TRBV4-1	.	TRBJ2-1	TGCGCCAGCAGCCACATGAGGGGGGGGTTCAATGAGCAGTTCTTC	CASSHMRGGFNEQFF
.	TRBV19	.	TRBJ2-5	TGTGCCAGTAGTATAAGGGGCGAAAGGGAGACCCAGTACTTC	CASSIRGERETQYF
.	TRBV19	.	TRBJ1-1	TGTGCCAGTAGCCGGAGAGACGAAGCTTTCTTT	CASSRRDEAFF
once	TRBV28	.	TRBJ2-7	TGTGCCAGCGTAAAGGAGGCGGGCGAGCAGTACTTC	CASVKEAGEQYF
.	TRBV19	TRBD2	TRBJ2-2	TGTGCCAGTAGTATAGGGCGCGGGGGGGCCGTTGCCGCCATGCACACCGGGGAGCTGTTTTTT	CASSIGRGGAVAAMHTGELFF
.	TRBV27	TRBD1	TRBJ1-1	TGTGCCAGCAGTCCGGACAGGGTCTACACTGAAGCTTTCTTT	CASSPDRVYTEAFF
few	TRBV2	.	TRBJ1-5	TGTGCCAGCAATATCGATTTAGCCAATCAGCCCCAGCATTTT	CASNIDLANQPQHF
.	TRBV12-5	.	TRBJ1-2	TGTGCTAGCAGTCCTCTCGGGGTACTCGATGGCTACACCTTC	CASSPLGVLDGYTF
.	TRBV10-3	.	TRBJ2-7	TGTGCCATCAGTGAGTCGAGGGAGCAGTACTTC	CAISESREQYF
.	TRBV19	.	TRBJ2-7	TGTGCCAGTAGTGTCGACAGGAGCTCCTACGAGCAGTACTTC	CASSVDRSSYEQYF
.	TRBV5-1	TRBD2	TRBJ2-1	TGCGCCAGCAGTCGGGAGCTAGCGGGGGGGAGCAATGAGCAGTTCTTC	CASSRELAGGSNEQFF
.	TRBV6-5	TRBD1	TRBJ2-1	TGTGCCAGCAGTTACCACCCAGGGGGAGCCTACAATGAGCAGTTCTTC	CASSYHPGGAYNEQFF
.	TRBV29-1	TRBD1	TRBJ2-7	TGCAGCGTTGATCGGGGCCGGGACAGGGGTTACGAGCAGTACTTC	CSVDRGRDRGYEQYF
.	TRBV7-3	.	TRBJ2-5	TGTGCCAGCAGCTTAACGAGGGTAGCGAAAGAGACCCAGTACTTC	CASSLTRVAKETQYF
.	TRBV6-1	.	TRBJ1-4	TGTGCCAGCAGTGAGAGACAGCTTAATGAAAAACTGTTTTTT	CASSERQLNEKLFF
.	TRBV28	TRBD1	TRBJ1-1	TGTGCCAGCAGTTCGATCACAGGGGGCACTGAAGCTTTCTTT	CASSSITGGTEAFF
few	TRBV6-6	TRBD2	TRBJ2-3	TGTGCCAGCCCCCAAACCCCTAGCGGGGCCGTAGATACGCAGTATTTT	CASPQTPSGAVDTQYF
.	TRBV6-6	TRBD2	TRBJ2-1	TGTGCCGGCAGTTACGGACTAGCGGGTGAGCAGTTCTTC	CAGSYGLAGEQFF
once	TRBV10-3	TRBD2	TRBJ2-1	TGTGCCATCAGTCCTACTAGCGGGGTCTACAATGAGCAGTTCTTC	CAISPTSGVYNEQFF